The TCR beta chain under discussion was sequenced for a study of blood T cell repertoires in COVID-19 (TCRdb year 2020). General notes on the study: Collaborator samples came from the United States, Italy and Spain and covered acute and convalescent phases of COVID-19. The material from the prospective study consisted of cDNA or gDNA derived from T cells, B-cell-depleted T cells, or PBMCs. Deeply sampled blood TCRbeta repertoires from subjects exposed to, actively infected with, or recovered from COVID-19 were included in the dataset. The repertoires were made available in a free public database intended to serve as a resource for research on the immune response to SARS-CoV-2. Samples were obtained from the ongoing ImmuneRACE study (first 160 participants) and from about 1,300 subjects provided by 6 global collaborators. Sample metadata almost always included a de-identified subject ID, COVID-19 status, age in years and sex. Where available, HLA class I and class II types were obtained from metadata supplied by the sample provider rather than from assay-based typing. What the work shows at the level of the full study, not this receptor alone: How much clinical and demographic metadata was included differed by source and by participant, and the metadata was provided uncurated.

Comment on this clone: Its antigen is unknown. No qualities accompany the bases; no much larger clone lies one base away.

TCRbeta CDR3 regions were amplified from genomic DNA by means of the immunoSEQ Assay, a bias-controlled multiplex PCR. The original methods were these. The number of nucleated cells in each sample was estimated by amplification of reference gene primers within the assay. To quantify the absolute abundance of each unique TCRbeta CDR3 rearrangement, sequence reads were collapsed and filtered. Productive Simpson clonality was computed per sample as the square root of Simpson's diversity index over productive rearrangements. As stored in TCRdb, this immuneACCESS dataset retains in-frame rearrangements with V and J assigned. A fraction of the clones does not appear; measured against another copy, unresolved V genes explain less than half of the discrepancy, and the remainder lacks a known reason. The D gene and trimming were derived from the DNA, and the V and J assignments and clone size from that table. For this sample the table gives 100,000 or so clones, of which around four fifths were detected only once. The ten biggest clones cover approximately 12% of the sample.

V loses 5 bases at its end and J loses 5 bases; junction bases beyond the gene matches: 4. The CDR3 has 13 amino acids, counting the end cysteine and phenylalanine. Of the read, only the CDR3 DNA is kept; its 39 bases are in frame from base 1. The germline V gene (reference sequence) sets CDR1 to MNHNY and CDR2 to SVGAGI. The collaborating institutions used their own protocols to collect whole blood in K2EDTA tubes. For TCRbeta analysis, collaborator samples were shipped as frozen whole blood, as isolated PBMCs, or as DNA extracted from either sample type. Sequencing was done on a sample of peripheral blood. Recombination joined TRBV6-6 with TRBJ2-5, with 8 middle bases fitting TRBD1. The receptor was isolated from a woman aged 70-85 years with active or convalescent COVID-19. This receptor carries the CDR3 CASSNRDRETQYF. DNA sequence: TGTGCCAGCAGTAACCGGGACAGGGAGACCCAGTACTTC.